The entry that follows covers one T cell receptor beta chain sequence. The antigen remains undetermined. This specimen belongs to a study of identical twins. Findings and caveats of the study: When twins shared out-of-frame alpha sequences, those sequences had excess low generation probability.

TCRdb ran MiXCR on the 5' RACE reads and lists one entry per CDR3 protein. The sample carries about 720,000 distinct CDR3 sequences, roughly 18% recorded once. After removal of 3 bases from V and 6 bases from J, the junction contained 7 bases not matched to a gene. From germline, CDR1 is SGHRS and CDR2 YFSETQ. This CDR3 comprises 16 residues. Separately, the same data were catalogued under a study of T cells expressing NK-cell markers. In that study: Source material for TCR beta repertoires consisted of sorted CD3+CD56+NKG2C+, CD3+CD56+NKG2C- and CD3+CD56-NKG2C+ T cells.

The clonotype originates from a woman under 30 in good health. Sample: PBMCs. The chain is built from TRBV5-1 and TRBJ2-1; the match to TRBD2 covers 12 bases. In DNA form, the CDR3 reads TGCGCCAGCAGCTCAAGACTAGCGGGAGCCCTCAATGAGCAGTTCTTC. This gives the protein CASSSRLAGALNEQFF. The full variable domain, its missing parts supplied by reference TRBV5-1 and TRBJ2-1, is KAGVTQTPRYLIKTRGQQVTLSCSPISGHRSVSWYQQTPGQGLQFLFEYFSETQRNKGNFPGRFSGRQFSNSRSEMNVSTLELGDSALYLCASSSRLAGALNEQFFGPGTRLTVL.